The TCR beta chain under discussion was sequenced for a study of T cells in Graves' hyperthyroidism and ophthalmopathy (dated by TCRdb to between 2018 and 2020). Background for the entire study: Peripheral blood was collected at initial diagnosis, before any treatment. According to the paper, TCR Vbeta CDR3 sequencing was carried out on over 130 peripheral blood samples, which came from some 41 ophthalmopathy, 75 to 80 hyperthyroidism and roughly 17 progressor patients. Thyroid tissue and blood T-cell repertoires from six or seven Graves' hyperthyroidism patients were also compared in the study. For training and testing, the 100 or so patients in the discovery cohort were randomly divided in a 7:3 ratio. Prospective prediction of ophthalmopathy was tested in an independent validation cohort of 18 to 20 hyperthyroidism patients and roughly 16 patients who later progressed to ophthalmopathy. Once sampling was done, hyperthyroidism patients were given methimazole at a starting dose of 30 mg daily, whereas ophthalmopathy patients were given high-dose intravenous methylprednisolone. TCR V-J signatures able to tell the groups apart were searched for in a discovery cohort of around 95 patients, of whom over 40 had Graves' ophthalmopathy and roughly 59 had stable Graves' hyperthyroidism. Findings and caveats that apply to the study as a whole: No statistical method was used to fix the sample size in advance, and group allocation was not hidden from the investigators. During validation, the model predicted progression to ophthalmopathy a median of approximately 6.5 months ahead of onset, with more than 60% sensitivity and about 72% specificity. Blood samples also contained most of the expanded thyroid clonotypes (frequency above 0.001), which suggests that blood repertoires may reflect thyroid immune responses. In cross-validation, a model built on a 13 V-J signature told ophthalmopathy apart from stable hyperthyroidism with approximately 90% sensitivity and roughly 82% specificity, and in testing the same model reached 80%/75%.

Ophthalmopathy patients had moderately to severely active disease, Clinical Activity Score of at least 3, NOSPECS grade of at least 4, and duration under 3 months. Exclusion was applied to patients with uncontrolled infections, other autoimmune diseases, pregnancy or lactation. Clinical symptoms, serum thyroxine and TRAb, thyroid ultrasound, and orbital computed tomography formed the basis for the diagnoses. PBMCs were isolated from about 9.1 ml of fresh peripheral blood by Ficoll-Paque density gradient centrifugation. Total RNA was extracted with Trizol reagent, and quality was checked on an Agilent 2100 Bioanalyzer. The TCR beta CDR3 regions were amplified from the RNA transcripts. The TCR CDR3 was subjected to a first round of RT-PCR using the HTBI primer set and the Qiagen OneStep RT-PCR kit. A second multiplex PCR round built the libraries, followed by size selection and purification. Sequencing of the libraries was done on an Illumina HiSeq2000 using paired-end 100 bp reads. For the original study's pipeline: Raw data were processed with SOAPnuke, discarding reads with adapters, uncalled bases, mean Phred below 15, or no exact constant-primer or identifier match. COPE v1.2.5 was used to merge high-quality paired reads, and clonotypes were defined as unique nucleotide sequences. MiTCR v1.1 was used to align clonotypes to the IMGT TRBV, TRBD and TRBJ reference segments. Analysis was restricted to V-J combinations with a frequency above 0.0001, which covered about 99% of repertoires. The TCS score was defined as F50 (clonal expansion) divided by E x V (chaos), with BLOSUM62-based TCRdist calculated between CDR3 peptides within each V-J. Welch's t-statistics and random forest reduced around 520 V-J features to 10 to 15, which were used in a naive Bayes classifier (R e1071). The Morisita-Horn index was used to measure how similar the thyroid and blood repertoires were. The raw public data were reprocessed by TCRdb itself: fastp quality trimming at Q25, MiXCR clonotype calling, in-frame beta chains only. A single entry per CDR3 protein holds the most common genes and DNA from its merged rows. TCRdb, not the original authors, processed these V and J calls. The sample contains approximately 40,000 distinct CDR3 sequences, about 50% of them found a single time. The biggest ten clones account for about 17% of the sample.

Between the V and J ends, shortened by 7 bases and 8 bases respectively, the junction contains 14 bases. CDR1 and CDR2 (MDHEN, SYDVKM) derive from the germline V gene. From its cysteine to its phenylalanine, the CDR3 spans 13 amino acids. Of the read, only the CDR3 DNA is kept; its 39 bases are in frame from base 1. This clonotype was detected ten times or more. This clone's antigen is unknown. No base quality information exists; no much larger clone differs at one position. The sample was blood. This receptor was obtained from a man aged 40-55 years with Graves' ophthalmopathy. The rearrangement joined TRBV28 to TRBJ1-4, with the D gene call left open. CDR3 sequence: CASMGGYREKLFF. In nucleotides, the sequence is TGTGCCAGCATGGGCGGCTACCGCGAAAAACTGTTTTTT.